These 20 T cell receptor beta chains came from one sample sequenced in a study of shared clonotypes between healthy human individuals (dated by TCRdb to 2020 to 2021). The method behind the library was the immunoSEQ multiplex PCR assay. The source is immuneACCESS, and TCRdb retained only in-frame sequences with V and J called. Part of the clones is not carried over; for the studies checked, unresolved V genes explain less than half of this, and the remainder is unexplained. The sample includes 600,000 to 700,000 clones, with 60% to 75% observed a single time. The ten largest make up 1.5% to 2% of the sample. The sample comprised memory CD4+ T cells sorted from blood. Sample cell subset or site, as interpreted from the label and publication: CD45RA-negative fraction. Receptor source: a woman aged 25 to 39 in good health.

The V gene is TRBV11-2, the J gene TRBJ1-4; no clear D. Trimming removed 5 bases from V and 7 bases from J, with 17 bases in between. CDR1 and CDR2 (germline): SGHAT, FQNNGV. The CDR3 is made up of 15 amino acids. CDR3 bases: TGTGCCAGCAGCCCGGTGGAAAAGCCCGCTGAAAAACTGTTTTTT. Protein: CASSPVEKPAEKLFF.

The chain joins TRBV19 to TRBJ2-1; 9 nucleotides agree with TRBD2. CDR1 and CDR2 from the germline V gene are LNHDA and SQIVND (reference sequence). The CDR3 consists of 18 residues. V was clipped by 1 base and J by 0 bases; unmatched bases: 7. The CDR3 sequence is CASSIVASGTASYNEQFF. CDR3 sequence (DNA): TGTGCCAGTAGTATAGTCGCTAGCGGGACCGCCTCCTACAATGAGCAGTTCTTC.

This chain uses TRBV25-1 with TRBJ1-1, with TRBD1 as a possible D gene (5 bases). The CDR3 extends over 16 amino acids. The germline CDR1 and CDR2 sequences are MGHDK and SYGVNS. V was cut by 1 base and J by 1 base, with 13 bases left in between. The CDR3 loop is CASSEFPGTRNTEAFF. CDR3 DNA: TGTGCCAGCAGTGAATTCCCGGGGACCAGGAACACTGAAGCTTTCTTT.

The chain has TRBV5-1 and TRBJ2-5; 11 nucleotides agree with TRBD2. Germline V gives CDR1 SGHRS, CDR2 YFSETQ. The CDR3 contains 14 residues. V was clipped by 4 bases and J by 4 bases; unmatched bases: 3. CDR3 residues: CASSLTSGIETQYF. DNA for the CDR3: TGCGCCAGCAGCCTGACTAGCGGGATAGAGACCCAGTACTTC.

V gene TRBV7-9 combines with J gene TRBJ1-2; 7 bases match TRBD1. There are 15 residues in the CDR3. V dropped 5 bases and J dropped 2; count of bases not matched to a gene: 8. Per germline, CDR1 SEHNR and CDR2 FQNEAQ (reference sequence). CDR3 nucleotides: TGTGCCAGCAGCCATCCAGGGGGGGAAAACTATGGCTACACCTTC. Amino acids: CASSHPGGENYGYTF.

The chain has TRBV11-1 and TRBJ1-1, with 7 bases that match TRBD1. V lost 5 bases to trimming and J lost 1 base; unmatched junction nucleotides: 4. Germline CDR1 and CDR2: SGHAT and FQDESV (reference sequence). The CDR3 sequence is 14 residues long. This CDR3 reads CASSPRTGNTEAFF. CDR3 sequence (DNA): TGTGCCAGCAGCCCAAGGACAGGGAACACTGAAGCTTTCTTT.

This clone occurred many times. CDR3 bases: TGTGCCAGCACAGGGAGGGCCGGTTCCTACGAGCAGTACTTC. This codes for CASTGRAGSYEQYF. The V call is TRBV7-9, the J call TRBJ2-7; 7 nucleotides align to TRBD2. This CDR3 comprises 14 residues. After removal of 7 bases from V and 1 base from J, the junction contained 7 bases not matched to a gene. The germline CDR1 and CDR2 sequences are SEHNR and FQNEAQ (reference sequence).

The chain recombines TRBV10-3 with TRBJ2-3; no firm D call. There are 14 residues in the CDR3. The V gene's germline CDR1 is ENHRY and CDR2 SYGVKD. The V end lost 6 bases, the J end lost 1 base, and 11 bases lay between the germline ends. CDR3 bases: TGTGCCATCAGAGTCCAAGGAGGCACAGATACGCAGTATTTT. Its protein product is CAIRVQGGTDTQYF.

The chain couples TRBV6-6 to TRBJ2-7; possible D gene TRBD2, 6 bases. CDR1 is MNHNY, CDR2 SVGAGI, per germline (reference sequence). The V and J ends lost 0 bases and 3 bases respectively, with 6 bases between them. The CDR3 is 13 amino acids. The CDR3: CASSYSAGYEQYF. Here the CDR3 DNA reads TGTGCCAGCAGTTACTCAGCGGGCTACGAGCAGTACTTC.

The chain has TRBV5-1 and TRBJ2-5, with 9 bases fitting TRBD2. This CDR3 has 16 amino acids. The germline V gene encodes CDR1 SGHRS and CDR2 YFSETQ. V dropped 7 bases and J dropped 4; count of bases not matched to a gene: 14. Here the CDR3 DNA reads TGCGCCAGCGCCGGAAAGGGACTAGCAAAGAGAGAGACCCAGTACTTC. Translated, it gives CASAGKGLAKRETQYF.

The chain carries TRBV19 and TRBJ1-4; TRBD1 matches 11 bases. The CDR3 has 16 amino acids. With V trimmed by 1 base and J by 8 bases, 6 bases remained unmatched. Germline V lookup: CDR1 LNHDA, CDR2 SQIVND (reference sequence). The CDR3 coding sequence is TGTGCCAGTAGTATAGTTGGACAGGGGGCTAGCGAAAAACTGTTTTTT. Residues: CASSIVGQGASEKLFF.

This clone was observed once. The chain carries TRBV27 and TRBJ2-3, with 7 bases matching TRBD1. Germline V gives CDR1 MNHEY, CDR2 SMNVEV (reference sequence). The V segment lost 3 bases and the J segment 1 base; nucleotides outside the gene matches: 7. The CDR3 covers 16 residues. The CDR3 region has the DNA TGTGCCAGCAGTTTGGGGAACACAGGGGGCACAGATACGCAGTATTTT. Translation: CASSLGNTGGTDTQYF.

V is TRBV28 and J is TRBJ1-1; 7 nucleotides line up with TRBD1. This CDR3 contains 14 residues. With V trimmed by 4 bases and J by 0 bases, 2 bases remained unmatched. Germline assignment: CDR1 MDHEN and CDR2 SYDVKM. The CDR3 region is CASSWTGMNTEAFF. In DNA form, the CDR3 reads TGTGCCAGCAGTTGGACAGGAATGAACACTGAAGCTTTCTTT.

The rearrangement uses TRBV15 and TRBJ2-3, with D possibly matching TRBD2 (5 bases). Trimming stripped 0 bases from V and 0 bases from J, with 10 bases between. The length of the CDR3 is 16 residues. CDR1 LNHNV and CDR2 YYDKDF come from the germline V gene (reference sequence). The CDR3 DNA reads TGTGCCACCAGCAGAGATGGAGGTGCTAGCACAGATACGCAGTATTTT. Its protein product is CATSRDGGASTDTQYF.

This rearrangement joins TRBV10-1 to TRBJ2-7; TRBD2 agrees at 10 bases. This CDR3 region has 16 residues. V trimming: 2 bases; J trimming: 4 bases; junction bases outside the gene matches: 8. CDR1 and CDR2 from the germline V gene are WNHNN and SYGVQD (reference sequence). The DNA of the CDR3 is TGCGCCAGCAGTGAGGGACTAGCGGTCGGGGGGTACGAGCAGTACTTC. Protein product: CASSEGLAVGGYEQYF.

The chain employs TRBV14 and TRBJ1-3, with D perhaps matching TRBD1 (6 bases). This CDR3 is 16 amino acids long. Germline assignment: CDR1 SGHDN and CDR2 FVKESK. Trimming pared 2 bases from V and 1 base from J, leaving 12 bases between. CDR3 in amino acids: CASSQHTGLSGNTIYF. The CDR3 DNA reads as TGTGCCAGCAGCCAACATACAGGGTTATCTGGAAACACCATATATTTT. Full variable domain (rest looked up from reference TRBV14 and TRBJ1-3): EAGVTQFPSHSVIEKGQTVTLRCDPISGHDNLYWYRRVMGKEIKFLLHFVKESKQDESGMPNNRFLAERTGGTYSTLKVQPAELEDSGVYFCASSQHTGLSGNTIYFGEGSWLTVV.

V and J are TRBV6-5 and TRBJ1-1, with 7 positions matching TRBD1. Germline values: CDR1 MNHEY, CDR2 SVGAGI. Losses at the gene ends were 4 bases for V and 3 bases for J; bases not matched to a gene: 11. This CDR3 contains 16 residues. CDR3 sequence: CASSWTWGQGDTEAFF. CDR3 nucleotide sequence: TGTGCCAGCAGTTGGACCTGGGGTCAGGGGGACACTGAAGCTTTCTTT.

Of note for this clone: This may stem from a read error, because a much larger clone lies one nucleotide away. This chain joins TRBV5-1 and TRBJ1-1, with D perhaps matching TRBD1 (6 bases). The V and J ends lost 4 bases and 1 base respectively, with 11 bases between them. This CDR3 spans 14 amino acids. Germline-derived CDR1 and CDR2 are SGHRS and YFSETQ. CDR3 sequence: CASSAGHENTEAFF. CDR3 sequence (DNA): TGCGCCAGCAGCGCGGGACACGAGAACACTGAAGCTTTCTTT.

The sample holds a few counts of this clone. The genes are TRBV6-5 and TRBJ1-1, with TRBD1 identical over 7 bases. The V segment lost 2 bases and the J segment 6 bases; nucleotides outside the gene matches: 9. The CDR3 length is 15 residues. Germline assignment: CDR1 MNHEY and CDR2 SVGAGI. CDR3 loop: CASSYNTGAGAEAFF. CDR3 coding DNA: TGTGCCAGCAGTTACAATACAGGGGCGGGCGCTGAAGCTTTCTTT.

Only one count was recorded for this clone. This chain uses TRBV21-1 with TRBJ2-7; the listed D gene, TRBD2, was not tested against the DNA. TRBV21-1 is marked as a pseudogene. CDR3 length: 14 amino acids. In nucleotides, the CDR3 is TGTGCCAGCAGCAAGCGGGAGGGGTTCTACGAGCAGTACTTC. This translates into CASSKREGFYEQYF.